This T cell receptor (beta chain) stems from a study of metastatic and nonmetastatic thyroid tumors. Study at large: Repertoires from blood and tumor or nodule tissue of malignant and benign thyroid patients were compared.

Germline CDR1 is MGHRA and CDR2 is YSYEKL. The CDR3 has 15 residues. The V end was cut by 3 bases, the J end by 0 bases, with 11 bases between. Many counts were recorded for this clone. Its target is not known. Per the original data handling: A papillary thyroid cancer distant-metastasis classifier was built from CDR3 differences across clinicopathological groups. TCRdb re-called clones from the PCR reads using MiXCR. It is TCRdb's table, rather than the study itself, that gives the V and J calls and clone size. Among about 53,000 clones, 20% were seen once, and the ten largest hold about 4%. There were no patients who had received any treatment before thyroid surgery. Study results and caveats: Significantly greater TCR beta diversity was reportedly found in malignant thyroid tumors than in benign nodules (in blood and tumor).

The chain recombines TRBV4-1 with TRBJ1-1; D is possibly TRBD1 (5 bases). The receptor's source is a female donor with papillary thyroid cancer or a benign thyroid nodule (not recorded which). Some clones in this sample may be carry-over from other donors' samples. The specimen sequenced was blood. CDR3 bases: TGCGCCAGCAGCCAGGCGGGACGCCTGAACACTGAAGCTTTCTTT. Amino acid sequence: CASSQAGRLNTEAFF.